The clone carrying this T cell receptor (beta chain) has more than one count but fewer than ten. Its antigen is undetermined. This specimen belongs to a study of blood T cells in healthy people across ages. The study, taken as a whole, reports: Since the PBMCs were unsorted, naive and antigen-experienced cells could not be conclusively compared.

Through a sample-barcoded 5' primer and a J-beta primer mix, a second PCR was run for 7 to 11 cycles. One entry per CDR3 protein results from TCRdb running MiXCR on the 5' RACE reads. The sample records 1.5 million to 2 million distinct CDR3 sequences, about 30% being singletons. The germline CDR1 and CDR2 sequences are SGDLS and YYNGEE. Trimming took off 0 bases at V and 7 bases at J, with 14 bases between the two ends. This CDR3 has 16 amino acids. The V and J genes are TRBV9 and TRBJ1-6; D gene uncertain. Source material: blood. The sequence was collected from a woman aged 30 to 39 in good health. The CDR3 sequence: CASSVGDRGPNSPLHF. Here the CDR3 DNA reads TGTGCCAGCAGCGTAGGCGATAGAGGACCGAATTCACCCCTCCACTTT.